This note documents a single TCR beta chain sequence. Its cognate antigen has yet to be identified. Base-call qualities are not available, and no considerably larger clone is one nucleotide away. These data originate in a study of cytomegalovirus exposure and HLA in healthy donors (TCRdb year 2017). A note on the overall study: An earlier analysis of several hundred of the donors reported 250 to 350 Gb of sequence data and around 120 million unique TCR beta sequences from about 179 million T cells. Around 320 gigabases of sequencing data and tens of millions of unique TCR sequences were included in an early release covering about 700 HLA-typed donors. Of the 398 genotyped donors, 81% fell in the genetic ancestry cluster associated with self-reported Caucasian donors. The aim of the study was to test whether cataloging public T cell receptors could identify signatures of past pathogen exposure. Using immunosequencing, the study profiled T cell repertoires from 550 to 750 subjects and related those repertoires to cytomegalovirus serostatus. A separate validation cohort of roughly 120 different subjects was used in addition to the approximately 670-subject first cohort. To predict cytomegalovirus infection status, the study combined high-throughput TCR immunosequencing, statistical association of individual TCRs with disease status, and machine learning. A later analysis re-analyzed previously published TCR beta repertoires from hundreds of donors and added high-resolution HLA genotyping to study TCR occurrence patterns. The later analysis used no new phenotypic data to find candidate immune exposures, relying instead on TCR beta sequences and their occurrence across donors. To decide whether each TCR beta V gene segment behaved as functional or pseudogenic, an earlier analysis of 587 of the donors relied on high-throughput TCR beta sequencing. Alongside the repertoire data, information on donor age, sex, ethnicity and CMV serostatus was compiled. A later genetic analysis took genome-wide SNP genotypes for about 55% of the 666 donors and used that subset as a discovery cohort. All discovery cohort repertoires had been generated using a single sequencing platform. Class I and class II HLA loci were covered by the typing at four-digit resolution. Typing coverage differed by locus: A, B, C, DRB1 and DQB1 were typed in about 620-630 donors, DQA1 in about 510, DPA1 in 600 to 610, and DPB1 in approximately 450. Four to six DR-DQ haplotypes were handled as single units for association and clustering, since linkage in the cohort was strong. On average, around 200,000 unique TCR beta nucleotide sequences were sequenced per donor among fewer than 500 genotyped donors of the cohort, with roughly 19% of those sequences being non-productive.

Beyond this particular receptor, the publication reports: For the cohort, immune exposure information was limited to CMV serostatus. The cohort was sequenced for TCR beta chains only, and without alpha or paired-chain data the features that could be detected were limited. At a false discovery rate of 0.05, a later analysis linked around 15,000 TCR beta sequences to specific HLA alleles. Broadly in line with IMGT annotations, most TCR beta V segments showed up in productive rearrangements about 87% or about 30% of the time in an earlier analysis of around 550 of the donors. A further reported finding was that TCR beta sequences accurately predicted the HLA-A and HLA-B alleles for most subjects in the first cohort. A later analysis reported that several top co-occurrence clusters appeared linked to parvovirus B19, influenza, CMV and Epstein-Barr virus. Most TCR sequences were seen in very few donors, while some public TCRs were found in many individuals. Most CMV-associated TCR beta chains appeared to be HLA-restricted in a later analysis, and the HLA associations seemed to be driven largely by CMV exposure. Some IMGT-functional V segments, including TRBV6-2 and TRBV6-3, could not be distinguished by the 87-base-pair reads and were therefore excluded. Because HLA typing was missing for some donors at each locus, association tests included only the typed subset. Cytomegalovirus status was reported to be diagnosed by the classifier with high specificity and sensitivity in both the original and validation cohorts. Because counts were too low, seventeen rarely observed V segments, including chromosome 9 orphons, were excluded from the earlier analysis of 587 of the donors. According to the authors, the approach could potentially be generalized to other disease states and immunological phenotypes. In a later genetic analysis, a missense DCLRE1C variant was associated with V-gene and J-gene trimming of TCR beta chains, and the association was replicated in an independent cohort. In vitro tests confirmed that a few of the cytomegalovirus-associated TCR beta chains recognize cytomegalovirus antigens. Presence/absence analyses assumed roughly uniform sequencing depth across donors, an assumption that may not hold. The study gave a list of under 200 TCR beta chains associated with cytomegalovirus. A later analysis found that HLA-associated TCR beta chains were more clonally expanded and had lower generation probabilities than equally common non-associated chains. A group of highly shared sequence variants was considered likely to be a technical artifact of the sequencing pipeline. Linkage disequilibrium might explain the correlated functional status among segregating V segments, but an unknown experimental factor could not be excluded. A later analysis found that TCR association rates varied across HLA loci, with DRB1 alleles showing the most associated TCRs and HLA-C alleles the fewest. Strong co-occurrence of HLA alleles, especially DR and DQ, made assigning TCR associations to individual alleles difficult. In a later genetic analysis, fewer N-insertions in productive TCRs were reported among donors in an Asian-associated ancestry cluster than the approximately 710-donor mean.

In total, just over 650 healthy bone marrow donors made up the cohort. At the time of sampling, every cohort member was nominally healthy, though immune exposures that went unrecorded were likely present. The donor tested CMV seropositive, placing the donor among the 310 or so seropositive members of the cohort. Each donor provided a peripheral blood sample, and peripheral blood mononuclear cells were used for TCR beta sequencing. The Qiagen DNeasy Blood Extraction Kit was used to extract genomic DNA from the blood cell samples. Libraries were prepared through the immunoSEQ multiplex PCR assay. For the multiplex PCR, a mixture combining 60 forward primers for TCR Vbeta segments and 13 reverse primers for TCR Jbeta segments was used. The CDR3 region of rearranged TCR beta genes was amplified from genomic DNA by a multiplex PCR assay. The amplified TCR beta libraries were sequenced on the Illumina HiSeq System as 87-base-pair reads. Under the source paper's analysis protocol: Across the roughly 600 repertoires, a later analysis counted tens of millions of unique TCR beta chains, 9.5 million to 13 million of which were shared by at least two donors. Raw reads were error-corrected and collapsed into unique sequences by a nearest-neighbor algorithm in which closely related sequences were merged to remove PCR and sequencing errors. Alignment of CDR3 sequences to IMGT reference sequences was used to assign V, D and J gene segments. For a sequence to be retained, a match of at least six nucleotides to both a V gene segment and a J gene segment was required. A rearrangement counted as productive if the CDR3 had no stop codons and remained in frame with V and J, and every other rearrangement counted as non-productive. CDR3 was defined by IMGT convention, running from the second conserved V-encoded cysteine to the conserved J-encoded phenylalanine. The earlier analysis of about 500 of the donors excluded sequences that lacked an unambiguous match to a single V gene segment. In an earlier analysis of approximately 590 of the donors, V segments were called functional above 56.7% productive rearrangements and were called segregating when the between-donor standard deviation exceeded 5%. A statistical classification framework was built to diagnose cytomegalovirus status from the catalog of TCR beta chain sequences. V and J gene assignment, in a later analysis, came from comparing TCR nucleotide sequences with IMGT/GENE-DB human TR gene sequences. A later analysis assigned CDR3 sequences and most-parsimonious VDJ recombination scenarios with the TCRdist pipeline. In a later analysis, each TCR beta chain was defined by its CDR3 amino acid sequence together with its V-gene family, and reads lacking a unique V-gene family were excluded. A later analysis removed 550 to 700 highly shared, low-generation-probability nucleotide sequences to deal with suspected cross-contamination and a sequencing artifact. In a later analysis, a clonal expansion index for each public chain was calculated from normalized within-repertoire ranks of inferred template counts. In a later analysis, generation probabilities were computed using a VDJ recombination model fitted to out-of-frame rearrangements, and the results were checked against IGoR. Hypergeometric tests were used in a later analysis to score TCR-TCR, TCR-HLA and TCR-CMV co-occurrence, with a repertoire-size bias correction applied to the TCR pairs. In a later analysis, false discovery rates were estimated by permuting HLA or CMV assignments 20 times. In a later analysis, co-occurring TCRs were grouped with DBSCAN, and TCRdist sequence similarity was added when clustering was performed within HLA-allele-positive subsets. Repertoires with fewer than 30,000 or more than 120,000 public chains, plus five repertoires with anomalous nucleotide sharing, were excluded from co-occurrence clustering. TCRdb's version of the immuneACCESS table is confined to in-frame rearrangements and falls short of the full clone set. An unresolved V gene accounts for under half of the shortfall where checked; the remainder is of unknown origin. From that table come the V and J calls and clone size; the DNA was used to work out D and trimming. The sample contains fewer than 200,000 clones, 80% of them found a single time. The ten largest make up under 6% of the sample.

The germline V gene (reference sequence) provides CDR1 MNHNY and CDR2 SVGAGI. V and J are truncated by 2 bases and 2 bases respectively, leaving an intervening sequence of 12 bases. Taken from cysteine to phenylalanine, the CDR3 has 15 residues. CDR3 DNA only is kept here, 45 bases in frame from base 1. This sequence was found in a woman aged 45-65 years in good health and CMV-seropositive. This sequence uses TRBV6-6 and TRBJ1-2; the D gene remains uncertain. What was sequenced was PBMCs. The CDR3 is CASSYGIPGNYGYTF. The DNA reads TGTGCCAGCAGTTACGGCATCCCGGGAAACTATGGCTACACCTTC.